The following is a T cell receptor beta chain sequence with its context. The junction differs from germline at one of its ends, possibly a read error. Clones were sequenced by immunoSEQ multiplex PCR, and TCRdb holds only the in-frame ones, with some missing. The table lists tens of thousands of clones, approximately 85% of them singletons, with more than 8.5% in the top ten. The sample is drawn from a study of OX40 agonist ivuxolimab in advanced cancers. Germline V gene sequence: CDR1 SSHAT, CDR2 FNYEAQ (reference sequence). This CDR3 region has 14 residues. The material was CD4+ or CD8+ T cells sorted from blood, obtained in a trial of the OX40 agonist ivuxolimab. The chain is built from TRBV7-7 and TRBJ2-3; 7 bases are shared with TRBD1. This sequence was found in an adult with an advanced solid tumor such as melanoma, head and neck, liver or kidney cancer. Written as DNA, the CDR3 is TGTGCTAGCAGCTTAGGGACAGCCGGTGGTACGCAGTATTTT. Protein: CASSLGTAGGTQYF.